The 8 T cell receptor beta chains below all came from one sample that was sequenced in a study of T-cell memory formation after mild COVID-19. TCRdb fed the 5' RACE reads into MiXCR, producing one record per CDR3 protein. Here the sample spans over 250,000 distinct CDR3 sequences, roughly 15% being singletons. Sequenced: PBMCs or a T cell subset sorted from them (not recorded which). The receptors were gathered from a man aged 18 to 35 who had mild COVID-19 (a few samples of this study predate the infection). Cell type and time point are not known.

This clonotype has more than one count but fewer than ten. The chain joins TRBV4-3 to TRBJ2-2, with D possibly called TRBD1 or TRBD2 (5 bases each). The V end was cut by 3 bases, the J end by 2 bases, with 16 bases between. This CDR3 is built from 17 residues. Germline CDR1 is LGHNA and CDR2 is YSLEER. CDR3 residues: CASSQLTGTGNTGELFF. The CDR3 DNA is TGCGCCAGCAGCCAGTTGACCGGGACGGGAAACACCGGGGAGCTGTTTTTT.

This clonotype was counted only a few times. The chain is built from TRBV5-1 and TRBJ2-2, with 11 bases that match TRBD1. V lost 4 bases and J lost 9; bases outside the gene matches: 5. CDR1 is SGHRS, CDR2 YFSETQ, per germline. CDR3 size: 14 residues. The CDR3 loop reads CASSRGQGDRELFF. DNA for the CDR3: TGCGCCAGCAGCAGGGGACAGGGGGACCGGGAGCTGTTTTTT.

The V call is TRBV20-1, the J call TRBJ1-5, with D unclear. V was cut by 1 base and J by 1 base, with 8 bases left in between. From germline, CDR1 is DFQATT and CDR2 SNEGSKA (reference sequence). The length of the CDR3 is 14 residues. CDR3 sequence reads: CSARVPASNQPQHF. The CDR3 DNA reads as TGCAGTGCTAGAGTGCCAGCCAGCAATCAGCCCCAGCATTTT.

This sequence joins TRBV7-2 and TRBJ2-7, with TRBD2 as a possible D gene (5 bases). This CDR3 has 13 amino acids. Germline assignment: CDR1 SGHTA and CDR2 FQGNSA. Trimming took 2 bases from V and 6 from J, leaving 11 bases between them. CDR3 nucleotides: TGTGCCAGCAGCTTAACGGGATTTGGCGAGCAGTACGTC. It translates to CASSLTGFGEQYV.

The rearrangement links TRBV5-1 to TRBJ2-2; 8 bases line up with TRBD1. With 0 bases clipped from V and 9 bases from J, the junction kept 7 bases outside the gene matches. CDR1 and CDR2 (germline): SGHRS, YFSETQ. This CDR3 has 15 amino acids. In DNA, the CDR3 is TGCGCCAGCAGCTTGGGCGGGACAGGCCGGCGGGAGCTGTTTTTT. Translating gives CASSLGGTGRRELFF.

The J gene is TRBJ2-3, the V gene TRBV4-1; 7 bases align to TRBD2. Germline V gene lookup returns CDR1 MGHRA and CDR2 YSYEKL. This CDR3 has 17 residues. V was pared by 6 bases and J by 6 bases, with 18 bases of the junction left unmatched. The CDR3 sequence is CASRLWGGGAGYDTQYF. DNA for the CDR3: TGCGCCAGCAGATTGTGGGGCGGGGGTGCGGGCTACGATACGCAGTATTTT.

The V and J genes are TRBV5-1 and TRBJ2-1; 9 bases map to TRBD1. Germline CDR1 reads SGHRS; CDR2 reads YFSETQ. The junction had 16 bases not matched to a gene; V was cut back by 6 bases and J by 9 bases. CDR3 size: 16 residues. The CDR3 reads CASIHEDRGGLGEQFF. Written as DNA, the CDR3 is TGCGCCAGCATTCACGAGGACAGGGGAGGTTTAGGTGAGCAGTTCTTC.

The chain employs TRBV2 and TRBJ2-2, with 12 bases lining up with TRBD1. V lost 6 bases to trimming and J lost 8 bases; unmatched junction nucleotides: 13. The CDR3 has 17 amino acids. Germline lookup yields CDR1 SNHLY and CDR2 FYNNEI. CDR3 amino acids: CASSVSGTGGGRGELFF. CDR3 DNA sequence: TGTGCCAGCAGCGTCTCCGGGACAGGGGGCGGACGGGGGGAGCTGTTTTTT.